This is a list of T cell receptor beta chains from one sample in a study of blood T cells in healthy people across ages. TCRdb itself ran the 5' RACE reads through MiXCR, one entry per CDR3 protein. The data contain about 670,000 distinct CDR3 sequences, 40% to 45% of them singletons. Input material: blood. These receptors were taken from a man older than 75 in good health. Both conserved end residues are part of each CDR3. The D gene is left open where the match is weak. Clone size is not always given. Where it is, it says once, few, many or a class for expanded clones.

size	D	V	J	DNA	CDR3
-	TRBD2	TRBV20-1	TRBJ2-3	TGCAGTGCTAGAGTCGGGCGGGAGGAGGCCGATACGCAGTATTTT	CSARVGREEADTQYF
-	-	TRBV7-2	TRBJ2-1	TGTGCCAGCAGCTCCCCCTACGGGGAAGAGACCCAGTTCTTC	CASSSPYGEETQFF
-	-	TRBV18	TRBJ2-5	TGTGCCAGCTCACCACCAGTTTCAGGGGAGACCCAGTACTTC	CASSPPVSGETQYF
-	-	TRBV4-3	TRBJ2-3	TGCGCCAGCAGCCAAGATCCCAGGGGCCGCACAGATACGCAGTATTTT	CASSQDPRGRTDTQYF
-	-	TRBV5-1	TRBJ2-1	TGCGCCAGCAGCTTGCGAGGAGCTATGGCCAATGAGCAGTTCTTC	CASSLRGAMANEQFF
-	-	TRBV4-3	TRBJ1-2	TGCGCCAGCAGCCAAGATCGGGACATCTCTGGCTACACCTTC	CASSQDRDISGYTF
few	-	TRBV5-5	TRBJ2-5	TGTGCCAGCAGCCCCTTACGGGGCCTCGGCGAGACCCAGTACTTC	CASSPLRGLGETQYF
-	TRBD2	TRBV3-1	TRBJ2-5	TGTGCCAGCAGCCAAGATTTAATAGCGGGAGTAGAGACCCAGTACTTC	CASSQDLIAGVETQYF
-	-	TRBV10-1	TRBJ2-5	TGCGCCAGCAATGAGTCTAGGGGCAGGGTTAACAATGAGCAGTACTTC	CASNESRGRVNNEQYF
few	-	TRBV5-6	TRBJ2-7	TGTGCCAGCAGCTTAGATGGGGCTGGACTACGTGAGCAGTACTTC	CASSLDGAGLREQYF
-	-	TRBV3-1	TRBJ2-7	TGTGCCAGCAGCCAAGCCCGGGGCGAGCAGTACTTC	CASSQARGEQYF
-	TRBD1	TRBV6-2/TRBV6-3	TRBJ1-2	TGTGCCAGCAGCCAGGGACAGGGAGATGGCTACACCTTC	CASSQGQGDGYTF
-	-	TRBV20-1	TRBJ1-1	TGCAGGGAGAAGGGGGGCACTGAAGCTTTCTTT	CREKGGTEAFF
-	-	TRBV28	TRBJ2-7	TGTGCCAGCGGGGGACACCACTCCTACGAGCAGTACTTC	CASGGHHSYEQYF
many	-	TRBV15	TRBJ2-5	TGTGCCACCAGCAGAGATATCAGGGAGACCCAGTACTTC	CATSRDIRETQYF
-	TRBD1	TRBV6-2/TRBV6-3	TRBJ2-3	TGTGCCAGCAGTTACCTCGGGGGACAGGTTAGCACAGATACGCAGTATTTT	CASSYLGGQVSTDTQYF
-	TRBD2	TRBV12-3/TRBV12-4	TRBJ2-7	TGTGCCAGCAGTTTTTTCACTAGCGGGAGTAACGAGCAGTACTTC	CASSFFTSGSNEQYF
many	TRBD1	TRBV29-1	TRBJ2-5	TGCAGCGTTACCCGGGACAGTCAAGAGACCCAGTACTTC	CSVTRDSQETQYF
-	-	TRBV11-2	TRBJ1-2	TGTGCCAGCAGCTTAGAGGGGAGGTATGGCTACACCTTC	CASSLEGRYGYTF
few	TRBD1	TRBV5-1	TRBJ1-5	TGCGCCAGCAGCCCGACAGGGACCCCCGAACAGCCCCAGCATTTT	CASSPTGTPEQPQHF
-	-	TRBV7-9	TRBJ1-3	TGTGCCAGCAGCCCCCCCGGGCAGGAGGCTGGAAACACCATATATTTT	CASSPPGQEAGNTIYF
-	-	TRBV30	TRBJ2-1	TGTGCCTGGGCCGCCGGGACGTCGTACAATGAGCAGTTCTTC	CAWAAGTSYNEQFF
-	TRBD1	TRBV6-2/TRBV6-3	TRBJ1-1	TGTGCCAGCAGTTTGACAGGGGCGCAGGTTGGCACTGAAGCTTTCTTT	CASSLTGAQVGTEAFF
-	TRBD1	TRBV12-3/TRBV12-4	TRBJ1-6	TGTGCCAGCAGTTTAGGGACAGGGTATTCACCCCTCCACTTT	CASSLGTGYSPLHF
many	-	TRBV12-3/TRBV12-4	TRBJ2-1	TGTGCCAGCAGTTTAGGGCAGGGCAGTTATGTCGGTGAGCAGTTCTTC	CASSLGQGSYVGEQFF
many	-	TRBV9	TRBJ2-3	TGTGCCAGCAGCGGGATCCACCCTAGCCAGCCCGGGGGTGGCACAGATACGCAGTATTTT	CASSGIHPSQPGGGTDTQYF
many	TRBD1	TRBV20-1	TRBJ2-7	TGCAGTGCTAGGGACGACCTTGGGACAGGAGGGGCCCGCGAGCAGTACTTC	CSARDDLGTGGAREQYF
-	-	TRBV20-1	TRBJ2-1	TGCAGTGCTAGGGCGGGGTACAATGAGCAGTTCTTC	CSARAGYNEQFF